This TCR beta chain comes out of a study of cytomegalovirus exposure and HLA in healthy donors. Regarding the study as a whole: Altogether, more than 150 TCR beta chains were recorded as cytomegalovirus-associated.

This clone was detected a few times. The antigen is undetermined. Sequenced by immunoSEQ multiplex PCR; TCRdb stores in-frame clones only, minus some. The sample records roughly 350,000 clones, around 86% being singletons. Per germline, CDR1 MNHEY and CDR2 SVGAGI. CDR3 length: 15 amino acids. Between the trimmed V and J ends, which lost 0 bases and 0 bases, there was a span of 5 bases. The chain employs TRBV6-5 and TRBJ2-2; D call uncertain. The specimen sequenced was PBMCs. This TCR was recovered from a woman under 30 in good health and CMV-seronegative. The CDR3 region has the DNA TGTGCCAGCAGTTACTCTTATGCGAACACCGGGGAGCTGTTTTTT. Protein: CASSYSYANTGELFF.